Listed below are T cell receptor beta chains from one sample, sequenced in a study of PD-1 blockade in classical Hodgkin lymphoma. The repertoire was sequenced with immunoSEQ multiplex PCR; TCRdb's copy has only in-frame clones and lacks some. Here the sample spans about 22,000 clones, about 80% being singletons. This specimen was peripheral blood mononuclear cells (PBMCs), taken before the fourth cycle of nivolumab. Source of these receptors: a human donor with classical Hodgkin lymphoma. The CDR3 runs from the conserved cysteine through the conserved F or W. The D gene is left open where the match is weak. Clone size is stated in some rows and not others, as once, few, many or a class when expanded.

d_gene | j_gene | len | abundance | v_gene | CDR3aa | CDR3nt
NA | TRBJ2-4 | 14 | NA | TRBV13 | CASSLREAKNIQYF | TGTGCCAGCAGCTTAAGGGAAGCCAAAAACATTCAGTACTTC
NA | TRBJ2-6 | 14 | NA | TRBV6-6 | CASRMSSGANVLTF | TGTGCCAGCAGGATGAGCTCTGGGGCCAACGTCCTGACTTTC
NA | TRBJ2-3 | 13 | NA | TRBV11-3 | CASSREFPDTQYF | TGTGCCAGCAGTCGGGAGTTCCCAGATACGCAGTATTTT
TRBD1 | TRBJ2-3 | 17 | NA | TRBV18 | CASSPQAQGAVTDTQYF | TGTGCCAGCTCACCACAAGCCCAGGGGGCTGTCACAGATACGCAGTATTTT
NA | TRBJ1-6 | 15 | NA | TRBV6-6 | CASKRHREDNSPLHF | TGTGCCAGCAAAAGACACCGGGAGGACAATTCACCCCTCCACTTT
NA | TRBJ2-3 | 14 | NA | TRBV28 | CASSEKTSTDTQYF | TGTGCCAGCAGTGAAAAAACTAGCACAGATACGCAGTATTTT
TRBD1 | TRBJ1-5 | 16 | NA | TRBV7-9 | CASSLGQSYSNQPQHF | TGTGCCAGCAGCTTGGGACAGTCGTATAGCAATCAGCCCCAGCATTTT
NA | TRBJ2-1 | 17 | NA | TRBV7-9 | CASSLEGLLTPYNEQFF | TGTGCCAGCAGCTTAGAAGGACTTCTAACCCCCTACAATGAGCAGTTCTTC
NA | TRBJ2-1 | 14 | NA | TRBV5-1 | CASSTGTSRNEQFF | TGCGCCAGCAGCACCGGGACAAGCCGTAATGAGCAGTTCTTC
NA | TRBJ1-3 | 15 | NA | TRBV9 | CASSPWDNSGNTIYF | TGTGCCAGCAGCCCGTGGGACAACTCTGGAAACACCATATATTTT
NA | TRBJ2-7 | 16 | NA | TRBV4-1 | CASSQDFPGTSYEQYF | TGCGCCAGCAGCCAAGATTTTCCGGGAACCTCCTACGAGCAGTACTTC
TRBD1 | TRBJ1-3 | 13 | NA | TRBV7-9 | CASSGTGSNTIYF | TGTGCCAGCAGCGGGACAGGGAGCAACACCATATATTTT
TRBD2 | TRBJ2-7 | 17 | few | TRBV2 | CASRVQAGDYTPYEQYF | TGTGCCAGCAGGGTTCAAGCGGGAGATTATACCCCCTACGAGCAGTACTTC
NA | TRBJ2-5 | 11 | few | TRBV20-1 | CSAPHRETQYF | TGCAGTGCTCCCCATAGGGAGACCCAGTACTTC
TRBD1 | TRBJ1-5 | 16 | NA | TRBV15 | CATSRGRQGVSQPQHF | TGTGCCACCAGCAGAGGTCGACAGGGGGTTAGCCAGCCCCAGCATTTT
NA | TRBJ2-7 | 13 | NA | TRBV14 | CASSQGPSSEQYF | TGTGCCAGCAGCCAAGGACCCAGTTCCGAGCAGTACTTC
TRBD2 | TRBJ2-1 | 19 | NA | TRBV6-1 | CASSGEELAGGPRVDEQFF | TGTGCCAGCAGTGGCGAGGAACTAGCGGGAGGGCCTAGGGTGGATGAGCAGTTCTTC
NA | TRBJ1-1 | 13 | NA | TRBV2 | CASRVREVTEAFF | TGTGCCAGCAGGGTCAGGGAGGTCACTGAAGCTTTCTTT
NA | TRBJ2-2 | 14 | NA | TRBV2 | CASSDFEGTGELFF | TGTGCCAGCAGTGACTTTGAAGGCACCGGGGAGCTGTTTTTT
NA | TRBJ2-7 | 13 | NA | TRBV19 | CASTTGVGREQYF | TGTGCCAGTACGACAGGAGTTGGAAGGGAGCAGTACTTC
TRBD2 | TRBJ2-3 | 15 | NA | TRBV6-6 | CASSRTSGNTDTQYF | TGTGCCAGCAGTCGGACTAGCGGAAACACAGATACGCAGTATTTT
NA | TRBJ2-1 | 13 | NA | TRBV27 | CASAGTPYNEQFF | TGTGCCAGCGCCGGAACTCCCTACAATGAGCAGTTCTTC
NA | TRBJ1-2 | 14 | NA | TRBV9 | CASSGPRGYYGYTF | TGTGCCAGCAGCGGCCCCAGGGGATACTATGGCTACACCTTC
NA | TRBJ2-3 | 13 | NA | TRBV9 | CASSAGLADTQYF | TGTGCCAGCAGCGCCGGACTCGCAGATACGCAGTATTTT
TRBD1 | TRBJ2-7 | 15 | NA | TRBV6-1 | CASSEFSGTGGEQYF | TGTGCCAGCAGTGAATTTAGTGGGACAGGGGGCGAGCAGTACTTC
TRBD1 | TRBJ2-2 | 16 | NA | TRBV19 | CASCNRGRNRAGELFF | TGTGCCAGTTGTAACAGGGGGCGAAATCGGGCCGGGGAGCTGTTTTTT
NA | TRBJ1-2 | 11 | NA | TRBV5-4 | CASSYEQGYTF | TGTGCCAGCAGCTACGAACAAGGCTACACCTTC
NA | TRBJ1-2 | 14 | NA | TRBV5-1 | CASSLGADSYGYTF | TGCGCCAGCAGCTTGGGGGCGGACAGCTATGGCTACACCTTC
NA | TRBJ2-1 | 14 | NA | TRBV25-1 | CASQEGTTYNEQFF | TGTGCCTCCCAAGAGGGAACAACCTACAATGAGCAGTTCTTC
TRBD2 | TRBJ2-1 | 16 | NA | TRBV18 | CASSPSWAGGDNEQFF | TGTGCCAGCTCACCGAGTTGGGCGGGAGGAGACAATGAGCAGTTCTTC
TRBD1 | TRBJ2-7 | 14 | NA | TRBV18 | CASSPRQGADEQYF | TGTGCCAGCTCACCACGGCAGGGGGCCGACGAGCAGTACTTC
NA | TRBJ2-1 | 14 | NA | TRBV27 | CASSLLRARNEQFF | TGTGCCAGCAGTCTTCTCCGTGCCCGCAATGAGCAGTTCTTC
NA | TRBJ1-1 | 13 | NA | TRBV6-1 | CASSDVGAGEAFF | TGTGCCAGCAGTGATGTGGGGGCGGGTGAAGCTTTCTTT
TRBD2 | TRBJ2-1 | 16 | once | TRBV13 | CASSLGTSGGANEQFF | TGTGCCAGCAGCTTGGGGACTAGCGGGGGGGCTAATGAGCAGTTCTTC
NA | TRBJ1-1 | 13 | NA | TRBV2 | CASSGDSNTEAFF | TGTGCCAGCAGTGGGGACTCGAACACTGAAGCTTTCTTT
NA | TRBJ2-5 | 15 | NA | TRBV5-6 | CASSLGRGGQETQYF | TGTGCCAGCAGTCTCGGTCGAGGAGGACAAGAGACCCAGTACTTC
TRBD1 | TRBJ2-7 | 15 | NA | TRBV5-1 | CASSLAGTGDWEQYF | TGCGCCAGCAGCTTGGCCGGGACAGGGGATTGGGAGCAGTACTTC
NA | TRBJ2-7 | 13 | NA | TRBV5-1 | CASSLFSSYEQYF | TGCGCCAGCAGCTTGTTTAGCTCCTACGAGCAGTACTTC
NA | TRBJ1-4 | 12 | NA | TRBV10-3 | CAISEAGEKLFF | TGTGCCATCAGTGAAGCCGGGGAAAAACTGTTTTTT
TRBD1 | TRBJ1-6 | 13 | NA | TRBV6-6 | CASAGTGNSPLHF | TGTGCCAGCGCCGGGACAGGAAATTCACCCCTCCACTTT
NA | TRBJ2-7 | 14 | NA | TRBV2 | CASSEGLQSDEQYF | TGTGCCAGCAGTGAGGGTTTGCAGAGCGACGAGCAGTACTTC